This entry is about one TCR beta chain. The target antigen is unknown. Germline lookup yields CDR1 LGHDT and CDR2 YNNKEL (reference sequence). V lost 1 base to trimming and J lost 6 bases, with 10 bases between them. CDR3 length: 13 residues. The sample is drawn from a study of T cell responses to AZD1222 COVID-19 vaccine. Overall study context: Pooling of second doses given at about 4 or about 12 weeks was done. Whole-study findings and limits: Repertoires were sampled only after the peak T cell response. After two AZD1222 doses, spike-specific TCR breadth and depth rose versus day 0.

Method: immunoSEQ multiplex PCR; TCRdb's copy keeps in-frame clones and lacks some. The sample consists of roughly 120,000 clones, approximately 86% of them appearing once. The material was peripheral blood, obtained on day 0 of AZD1222 vaccination. The rearrangement joins TRBV3-1 (or the pseudogene TRBV3-2) to TRBJ2-7, with no clear D. The source of this sequence is an adult in good health. The CDR3 is CASSQGRGVEQYF. CDR3 sequence (DNA): TGTGCCAGCAGCCAAGGGCGTGGAGTCGAGCAGTACTTC.